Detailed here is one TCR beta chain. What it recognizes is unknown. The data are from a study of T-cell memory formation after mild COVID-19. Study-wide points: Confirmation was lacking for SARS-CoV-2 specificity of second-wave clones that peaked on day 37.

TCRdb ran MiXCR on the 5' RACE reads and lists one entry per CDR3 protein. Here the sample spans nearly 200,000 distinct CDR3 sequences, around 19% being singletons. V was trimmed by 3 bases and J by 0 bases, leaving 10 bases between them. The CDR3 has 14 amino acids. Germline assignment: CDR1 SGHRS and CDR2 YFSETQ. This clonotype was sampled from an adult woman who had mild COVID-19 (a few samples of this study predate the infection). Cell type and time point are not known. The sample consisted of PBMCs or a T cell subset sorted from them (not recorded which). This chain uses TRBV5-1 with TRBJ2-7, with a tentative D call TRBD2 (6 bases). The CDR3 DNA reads TGCGCCAGCAGCTGGGGGGACCACTCCTACGAGCAGTACTTC. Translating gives CASSWGDHSYEQYF.